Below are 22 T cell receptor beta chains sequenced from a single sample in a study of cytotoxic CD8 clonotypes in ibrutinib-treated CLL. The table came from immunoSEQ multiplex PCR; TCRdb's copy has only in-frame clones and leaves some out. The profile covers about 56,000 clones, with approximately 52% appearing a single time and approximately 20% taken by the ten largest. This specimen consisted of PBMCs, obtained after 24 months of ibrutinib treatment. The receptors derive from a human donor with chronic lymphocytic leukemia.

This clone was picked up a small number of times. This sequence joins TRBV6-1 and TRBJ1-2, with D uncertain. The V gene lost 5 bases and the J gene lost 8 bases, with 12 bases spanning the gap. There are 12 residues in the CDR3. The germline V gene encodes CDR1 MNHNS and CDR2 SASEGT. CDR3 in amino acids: CASSPRTFGYTF. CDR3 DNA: TGTGCCAGCAGTCCCCGGACGTTCGGCTACACCTTC.

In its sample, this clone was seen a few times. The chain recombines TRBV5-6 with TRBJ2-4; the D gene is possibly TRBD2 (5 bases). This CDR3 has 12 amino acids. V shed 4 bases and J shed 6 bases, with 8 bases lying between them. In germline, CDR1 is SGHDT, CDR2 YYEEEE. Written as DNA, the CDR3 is TGTGCCAGCAGCCCGGGGTTAAACATTCAGTACTTC. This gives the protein CASSPGLNIQYF.

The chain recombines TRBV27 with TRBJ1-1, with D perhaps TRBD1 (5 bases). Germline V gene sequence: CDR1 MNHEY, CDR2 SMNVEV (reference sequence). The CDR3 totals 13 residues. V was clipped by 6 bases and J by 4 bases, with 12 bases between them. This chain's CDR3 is CASSQTVSTEAFF. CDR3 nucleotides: TGTGCCAGCAGCCAGACAGTGAGCACTGAAGCTTTCTTT.

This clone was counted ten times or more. DNA of the CDR3: TGTGCCAGCAGCCGCAGAATGGGACAGCCTTACGAGCAGTACGTC. Protein sequence: CASSRRMGQPYEQYV. This chain uses TRBV11-2 with TRBJ2-7, with 7 bases matching TRBD1. The CDR3 has 15 amino acids. Per germline, CDR1 SGHAT and CDR2 FQNNGV. Trimming at V came to 5 bases and at J to 4 bases, leaving 11 bases not matched to a gene.

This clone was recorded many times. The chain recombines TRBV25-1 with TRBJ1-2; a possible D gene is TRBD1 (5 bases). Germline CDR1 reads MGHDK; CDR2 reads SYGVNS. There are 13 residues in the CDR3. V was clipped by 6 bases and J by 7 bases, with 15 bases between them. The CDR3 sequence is CASSHTLGGGYTF. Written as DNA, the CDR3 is TGTGCCAGCAGCCACACCCTCGGGGGTGGCTACACCTTC.

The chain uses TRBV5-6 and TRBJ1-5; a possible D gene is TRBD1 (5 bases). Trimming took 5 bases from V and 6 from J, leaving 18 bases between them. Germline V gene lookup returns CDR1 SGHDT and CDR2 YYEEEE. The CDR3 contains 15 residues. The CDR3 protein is CASRALGTWFQPQHF. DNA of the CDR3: TGTGCCAGCAGGGCCCTCGGGACCTGGTTTCAGCCCCAGCATTTT.

The CDR3 bases are TGCGCCAGCAGCCAAGAGGGGGGGTTCAATCAGCCCCAGCATTTT. It specifies CASSQEGGFNQPQHF. This rearrangement joins TRBV4-1 to TRBJ1-5; D perhaps matches TRBD1 (5 bases). Looked up from germline, CDR1 is MGHRA and CDR2 is YSYEKL. This CDR3 has 15 amino acids. The germline V and J ends were trimmed by 0 bases and 3 bases, with 9 bases remaining between them.

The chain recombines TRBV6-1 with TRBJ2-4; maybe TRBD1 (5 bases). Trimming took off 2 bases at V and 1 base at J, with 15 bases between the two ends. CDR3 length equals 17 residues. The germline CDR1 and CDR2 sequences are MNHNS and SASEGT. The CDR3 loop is CASSEPGRGSAKNIQYF. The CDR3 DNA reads TGTGCCAGCAGTGAACCCGGAAGGGGATCGGCCAAAAACATTCAGTACTTC.

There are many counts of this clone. The CDR3: CASIGGQTYGYTF. The DNA of the CDR3 is TGTGCCAGCATCGGTGGACAGACCTATGGCTACACCTTC. The chain uses TRBV2 and TRBJ1-2, with a tentative D call TRBD1 (6 bases). Trimming removed 7 bases at V and 4 bases at J, with 13 bases between. There are 13 residues in the CDR3. Germline lookup yields CDR1 SNHLY and CDR2 FYNNEI.

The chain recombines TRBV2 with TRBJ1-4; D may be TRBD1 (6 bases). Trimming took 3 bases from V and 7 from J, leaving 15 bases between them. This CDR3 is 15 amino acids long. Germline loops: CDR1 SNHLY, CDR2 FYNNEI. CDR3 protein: CASSDLGSGAEKLFF. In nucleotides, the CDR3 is TGTGCCAGCAGTGACCTTGGGTCGGGGGCTGAAAAACTGTTTTTT. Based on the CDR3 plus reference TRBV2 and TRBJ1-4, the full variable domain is EPEVTQTPSHQVTQMGQEVILRCVPISNHLYFYWYRQILGQKVEFLVSFYNNEISEKSEIFDDQFSVERPDGSNFTLKIRSTKLEDSAMYFCASSDLGSGAEKLFFGSGTQLSVL.

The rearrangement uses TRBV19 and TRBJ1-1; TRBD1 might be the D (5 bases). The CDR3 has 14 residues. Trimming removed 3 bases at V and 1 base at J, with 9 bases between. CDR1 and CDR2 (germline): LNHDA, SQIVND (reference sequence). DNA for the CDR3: TGTGCCAGTAGTATCGGGGCCCCGAACACTGAAGCTTTCTTT. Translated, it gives CASSIGAPNTEAFF.

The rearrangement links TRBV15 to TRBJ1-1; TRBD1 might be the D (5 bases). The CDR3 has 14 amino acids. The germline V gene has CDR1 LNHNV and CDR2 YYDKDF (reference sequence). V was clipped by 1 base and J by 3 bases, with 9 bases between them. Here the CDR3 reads CATSRARVDTEAFF. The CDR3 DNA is TGTGCCACCAGCAGAGCCAGGGTTGACACTGAAGCTTTCTTT.

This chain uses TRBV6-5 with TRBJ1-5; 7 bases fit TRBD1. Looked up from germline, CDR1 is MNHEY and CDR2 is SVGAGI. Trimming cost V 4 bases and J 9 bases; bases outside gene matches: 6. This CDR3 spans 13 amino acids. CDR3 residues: CASSSHRGRPQHF. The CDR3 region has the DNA TGTGCCAGCAGTTCCCACAGGGGAAGGCCCCAGCATTTT.

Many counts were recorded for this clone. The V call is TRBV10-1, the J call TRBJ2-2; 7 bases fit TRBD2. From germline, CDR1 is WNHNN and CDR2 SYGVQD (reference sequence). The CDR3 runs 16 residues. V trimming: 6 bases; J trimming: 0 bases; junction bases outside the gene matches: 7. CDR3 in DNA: TGCGCCAGCAGCCTATCTAGCGGACCGAACACCGGGGAGCTGTTTTTT. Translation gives CASSLSSGPNTGELFF.

The CDR3, as DNA: TGTGCCAGCAGCTTGTATTGGGGTTGGGGGAATGAAAAACTGTTTTTT. Its protein product is CASSLYWGWGNEKLFF. This sequence joins TRBV5-5 and TRBJ1-4, with TRBD1 as a possible D gene (5 bases). Trimming took 1 base from V and 5 from J, leaving 15 bases between them. The V gene's germline CDR1 is SGHKS and CDR2 YYEKEE (reference sequence). The CDR3 has 16 amino acids.

The CDR3 spells CASSYGRGEKLFF. The CDR3 DNA sequence: TGTGCCAGCAGTTATGGGCGGGGGGAAAAACTGTTTTTT. J is TRBJ1-4 and V is TRBV6-5; perhaps TRBD1 as D (5 bases). CDR1 is MNHEY, CDR2 SVGAGI, per germline. The CDR3 has 13 residues. V was trimmed by 3 bases and J by 8 bases, leaving 10 bases between them.

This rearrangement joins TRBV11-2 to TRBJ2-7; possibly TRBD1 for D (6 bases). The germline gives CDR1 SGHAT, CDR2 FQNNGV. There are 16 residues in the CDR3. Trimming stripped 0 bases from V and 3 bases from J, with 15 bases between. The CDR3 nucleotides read TGTGCCAGCAGCTTAGACCCCCGACAGGACCTCTACGAGCAGTACTTC. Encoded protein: CASSLDPRQDLYEQYF.

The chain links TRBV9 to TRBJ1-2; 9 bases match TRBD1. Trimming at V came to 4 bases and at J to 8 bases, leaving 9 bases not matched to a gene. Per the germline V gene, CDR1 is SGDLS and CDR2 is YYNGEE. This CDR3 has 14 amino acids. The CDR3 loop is CASSSSGTGLGYTF. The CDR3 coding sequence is TGTGCCAGCAGCTCCTCCGGGACAGGGTTAGGCTACACCTTC. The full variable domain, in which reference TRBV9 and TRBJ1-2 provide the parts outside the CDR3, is DSGVTQTPKHLITATGQRVTLRCSPRSGDLSVYWYQQSLDQGLQFLIQYYNGEERAKGNILERFSAQQFPDLHSELNLSSLELGDSALYFCASSSSGTGLGYTFGSGTRLTVV.

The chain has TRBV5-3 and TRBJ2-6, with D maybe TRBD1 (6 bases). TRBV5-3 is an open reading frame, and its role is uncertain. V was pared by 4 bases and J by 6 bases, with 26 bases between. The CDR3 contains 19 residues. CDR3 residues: CARSLRVGQSYPQANVLTF. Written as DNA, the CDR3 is TGTGCCAGAAGCCTGCGAGTAGGACAGAGCTATCCACAGGCCAACGTCCTGACTTTC.

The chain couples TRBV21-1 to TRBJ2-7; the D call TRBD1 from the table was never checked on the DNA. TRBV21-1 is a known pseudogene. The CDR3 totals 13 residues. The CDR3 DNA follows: TGTGCCAGCAATTTGGGGCTAACCTACGAGCAGTACTTC. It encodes CASNLGLTYEQYF.

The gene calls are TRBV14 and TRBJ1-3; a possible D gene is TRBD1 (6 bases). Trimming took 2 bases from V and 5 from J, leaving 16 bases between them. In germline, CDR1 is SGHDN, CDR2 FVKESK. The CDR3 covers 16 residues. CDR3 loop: CASSQSGTRGRNTIYF. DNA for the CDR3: TGTGCCAGCAGCCAATCCGGCACCAGGGGTAGAAACACCATATATTTT.

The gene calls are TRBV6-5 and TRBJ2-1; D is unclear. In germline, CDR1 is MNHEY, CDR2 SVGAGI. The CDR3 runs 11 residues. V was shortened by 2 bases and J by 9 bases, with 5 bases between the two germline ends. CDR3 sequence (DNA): TGTGCCAGCAGTTACAACGGTGAGCAGTTCTTC. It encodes CASSYNGEQFF.